Listed here is a single T cell receptor beta chain. No antigen is known for it. This specimen comes from a study of cytomegalovirus exposure and HLA in healthy donors. The PCR used 60 Vbeta and 13 Jbeta primers. The data were produced by immunoSEQ multiplex PCR, yet TCRdb's version contains in-frame clones alone and is incomplete. The top ten clones hold 0.7% to 0.95% of a sample with some 200,000 clones, around 86% of them seen once. Findings and caveats of the study: Immune exposure data for these donors was limited to CMV serostatus. Donors were assumed by presence/absence analyses to have roughly uniform sequencing depth.

The sequencing sample was made of PBMCs. The TCR sequence derives from a woman younger than 35 in good health and CMV-seronegative.

The CDR3 loop is CASSPLGLAAYEQYF. CDR3 sequence (DNA): TGTGCCAGCAGCCCTCTGGGACTAGCGGCCTACGAGCAGTACTTC. This rearrangement joins TRBV9 to TRBJ2-7; 11 bases are shared with TRBD2. Germline CDR1 reads SGDLS; CDR2 reads YYNGEE. The ends lost 4 bases at V and 2 bases at J; junction bases unmatched: 5. The CDR3 is 15 residues long.